These T cell receptor beta chains were read from a single sample in a study of shared T cell receptors in the human thymus. TCRdb's table, derived via immunoSEQ multiplex PCR, lists solely in-frame clones and lacks some. The sample yields approximately 490,000 clones, 70% to 80% seen once. These data were also filed under a second study, of human thymus T cells.

Sequenced input: thymocytes. The receptor source for this set is a boy less than two years old with a congenital heart defect. Both conserved end residues are part of each CDR3. Fields, in order: J gene, V gene, CDR3 protein.

TRBJ1-1 TRBV28 CASTRTEGNTEAFF
TRBJ1-1 TRBV30 CAWSVSLGPFWAGGTEAFF
TRBJ2-1 TRBV7-2 CASSPTSGTPILEQFF
TRBJ2-1 TRBV23-1 CASSQSDSRSSYNEQFF
TRBJ2-2 TRBV4-3 CASSRNREQGTPYTGELFF
TRBJ2-1 TRBV7-8 CASSLGWTSGHNEQFF
TRBJ1-4 TRBV11-3 CASSPDRDSEKLFF
TRBJ2-7 TRBV6-5 CASSYGQYGEQYF
TRBJ2-5 TRBV5-6 CASSLSGIGQETQYF
TRBJ2-1 TRBV6-1 CASRAYSDEQFF
TRBJ1-1 TRBV28 CASSLYQGDPNTEAFF
TRBJ2-5 TRBV6-1 CASSEEIVRAGETQYF
TRBJ1-1 TRBV6-5 CASSPARGTEAFF
TRBJ2-4 TRBV18 CASSPRGGSKNIQYF
TRBJ1-5 TRBV6-5 CASSYAGPPGNQPQHF
TRBJ2-7 TRBV2 CASKEQGYEQYF
TRBJ1-1 TRBV28 CASSQPKDAPRTEAFF
TRBJ2-1 TRBV12-5 CASGATAGKAYNEQFF
TRBJ2-7 TRBV12-5 CASGLVRTSPLEQYF
TRBJ2-7 TRBV14 CASSPDSGRAWGAYEQYF
TRBJ1-2 TRBV5-6 CASSPGGQGDFKYGYTF
TRBJ1-1 TRBV28 CASSFRDSANTEAFF
TRBJ2-5 TRBV7-2 CASSLYPQDPRQETQYF
TRBJ2-1 TRBV27 CASRLRDNEQFF
TRBJ2-7 TRBV7-2 CASSAYYEQYF
TRBJ2-2 TRBV11-2 CASSLDPGNTGELFF
TRBJ2-7 TRBV2 CASNSLARYEQYF
TRBJ2-7 TRBV2 CASRQGGSYEQYF
TRBJ2-7 TRBV28 CASSSPRSGRQGYEQYF
TRBJ1-5 TRBV19 CASSAWDRENQPQHF
TRBJ1-1 TRBV9 CASSPLGQEGTEAFF
TRBJ1-5 TRBV5-8 CASSRQFYDLSNQPQHF
TRBJ1-2 TRBV27 CASSGRGQGGGYTF
TRBJ2-7 TRBV4-3 CASSQVTSGRFF
TRBJ1-5 TRBV18 CASSPDRVGPSNQPQHF
TRBJ2-1 TRBV27 CASSFSSGSAYNEQFF
TRBJ1-5 TRBV28 CASSFDREEGTNQPQHF
TRBJ2-1 TRBV7-9 CASSFPGGFYNEQFF
TRBJ2-7 TRBV9 CASSVVAGGDEQYF
TRBJ2-1 TRBV7-9 CASSLVWASSDEQFF
TRBJ2-3 TRBV6-6 CASSNRDYPTDTQYF
TRBJ2-1 TRBV2 CASRGGLAGEHEQFF
TRBJ2-1 TRBV7-2 CASSLGGQLEQFF
- TRBV29-1 CSAGTIYEQYF
TRBJ2-1 TRBV13 CASSLGGLAGINEQFF
TRBJ2-1 TRBV5-1 CASIGTSGNEQFF
TRBJ1-5 TRBV6-1 CASNPPGNQPQHF
TRBJ2-1 TRBV7-2 CASSPSSGRWNEQFF
TRBJ2-7 TRBV9 CASSVAAGAPYEQYF
TRBJ1-6 TRBV14 CASGDRGNSPLHF
TRBJ2-5 TRBV9 CASSVARDRAQETQYF
TRBJ2-7 TRBV2 CASRGRGGARYEQYF
TRBJ2-5 TRBV30 CAWSVGRGPGETQYF